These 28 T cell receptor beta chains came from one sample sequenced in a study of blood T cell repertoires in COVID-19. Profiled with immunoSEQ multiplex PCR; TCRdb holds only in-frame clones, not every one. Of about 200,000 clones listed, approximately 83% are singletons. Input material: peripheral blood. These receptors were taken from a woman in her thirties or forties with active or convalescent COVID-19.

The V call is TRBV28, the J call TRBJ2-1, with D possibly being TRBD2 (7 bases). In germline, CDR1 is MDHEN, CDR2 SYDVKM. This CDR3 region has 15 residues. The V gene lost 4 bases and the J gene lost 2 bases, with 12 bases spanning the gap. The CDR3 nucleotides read TGTGCCAGCAGTTCGCTAGGGGGGGCCTACAATGAGCAGTTCTTC. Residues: CASSSLGGAYNEQFF.

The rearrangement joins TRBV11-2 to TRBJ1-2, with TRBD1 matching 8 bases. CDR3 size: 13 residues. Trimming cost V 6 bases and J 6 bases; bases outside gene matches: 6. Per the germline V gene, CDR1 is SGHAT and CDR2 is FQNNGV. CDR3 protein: CASRRGQGNGYTF. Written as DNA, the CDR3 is TGTGCCAGCAGGCGAGGACAGGGCAATGGCTACACCTTC.

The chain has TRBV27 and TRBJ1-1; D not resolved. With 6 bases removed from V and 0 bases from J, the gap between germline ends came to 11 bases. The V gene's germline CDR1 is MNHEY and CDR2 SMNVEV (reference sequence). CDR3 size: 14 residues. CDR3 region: CASSPLRVNTEAFF. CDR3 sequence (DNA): TGTGCCAGCAGCCCTCTCCGAGTGAACACTGAAGCTTTCTTT.

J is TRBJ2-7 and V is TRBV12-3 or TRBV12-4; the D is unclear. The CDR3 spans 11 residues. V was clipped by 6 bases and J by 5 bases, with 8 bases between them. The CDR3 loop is CASSGMDEQYF. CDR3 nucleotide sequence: TGTGCCAGCAGCGGTATGGACGAGCAGTACTTC.

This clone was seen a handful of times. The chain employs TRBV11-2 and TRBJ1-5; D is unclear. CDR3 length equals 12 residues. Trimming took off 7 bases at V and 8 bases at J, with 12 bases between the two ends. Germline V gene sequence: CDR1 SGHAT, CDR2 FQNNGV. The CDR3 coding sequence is TGTGCCAGCACCTCCCCCGGTGAGCCCCAGCATTTT. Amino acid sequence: CASTSPGEPQHF.

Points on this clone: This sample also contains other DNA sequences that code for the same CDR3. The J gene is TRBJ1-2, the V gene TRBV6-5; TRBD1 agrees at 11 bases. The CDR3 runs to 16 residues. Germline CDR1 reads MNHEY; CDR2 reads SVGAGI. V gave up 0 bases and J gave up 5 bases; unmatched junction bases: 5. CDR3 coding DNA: TGTGCCAGCAGTTACTCTGGGACAGGGGGATATTATGGCTACACCTTC. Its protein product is CASSYSGTGGYYGYTF.

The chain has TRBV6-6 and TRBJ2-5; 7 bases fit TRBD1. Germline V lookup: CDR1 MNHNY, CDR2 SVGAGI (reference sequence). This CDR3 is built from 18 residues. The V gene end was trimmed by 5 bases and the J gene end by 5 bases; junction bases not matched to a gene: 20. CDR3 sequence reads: CASSPDRMGLGSRETQYF. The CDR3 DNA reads TGTGCCAGCAGTCCGGACAGGATGGGGTTGGGATCGAGGGAGACCCAGTACTTC.

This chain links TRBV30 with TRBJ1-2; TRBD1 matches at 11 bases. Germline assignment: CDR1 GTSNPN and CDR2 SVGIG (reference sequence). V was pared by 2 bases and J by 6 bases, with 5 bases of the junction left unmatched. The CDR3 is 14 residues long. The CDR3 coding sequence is TGTGCCTGGAGTACACCGGGACAGGGGGATGGCTACACCTTC. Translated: CAWSTPGQGDGYTF. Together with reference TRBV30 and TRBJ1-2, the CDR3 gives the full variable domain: SQTIHQWPATLVQPVGSPLSLECTVEGTSNPNLYWYRQAAGRGLQLLFYSVGIGQISSEVPQNLSASRPQDRQFILSSKKLLLSDSGFYLCAWSTPGQGDGYTFGSGTRLTVV.

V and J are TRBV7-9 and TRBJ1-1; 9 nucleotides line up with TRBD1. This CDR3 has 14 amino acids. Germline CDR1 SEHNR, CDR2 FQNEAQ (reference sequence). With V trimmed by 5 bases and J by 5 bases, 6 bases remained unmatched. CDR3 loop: CASSERDRATEAFF. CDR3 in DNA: TGTGCCAGCAGCGAGAGGGACAGGGCAACTGAAGCTTTCTTT.

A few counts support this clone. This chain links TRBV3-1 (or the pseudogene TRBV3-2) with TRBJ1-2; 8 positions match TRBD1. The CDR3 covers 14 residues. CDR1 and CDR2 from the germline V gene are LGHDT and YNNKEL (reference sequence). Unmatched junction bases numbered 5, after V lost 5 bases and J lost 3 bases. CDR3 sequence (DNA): TGTGCCAGCAGCGCGAACAGGGGGGACTATGGCTACACCTTC. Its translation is CASSANRGDYGYTF.

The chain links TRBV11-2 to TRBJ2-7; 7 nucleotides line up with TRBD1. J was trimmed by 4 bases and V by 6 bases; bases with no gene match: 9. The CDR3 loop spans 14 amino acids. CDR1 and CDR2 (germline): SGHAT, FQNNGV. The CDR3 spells CASRRGTASYEQYF. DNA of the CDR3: TGTGCCAGCAGAAGGGGGACAGCTTCGTACGAGCAGTACTTC.

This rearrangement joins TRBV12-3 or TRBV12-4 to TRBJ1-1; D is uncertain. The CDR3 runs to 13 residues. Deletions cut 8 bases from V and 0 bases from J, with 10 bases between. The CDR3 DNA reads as TGTGCCAGCGGCGACAACATGAACACTGAAGCTTTCTTT. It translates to CASGDNMNTEAFF.

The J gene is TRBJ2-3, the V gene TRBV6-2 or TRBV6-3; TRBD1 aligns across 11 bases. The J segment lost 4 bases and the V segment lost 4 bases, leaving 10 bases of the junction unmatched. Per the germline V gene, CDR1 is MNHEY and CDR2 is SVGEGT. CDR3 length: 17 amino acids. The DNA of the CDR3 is TGTGCCAGCAGTTCGCAAGCTCCGGGACAGGGGGCAGATACGCAGTATTTT. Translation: CASSSQAPGQGADTQYF.

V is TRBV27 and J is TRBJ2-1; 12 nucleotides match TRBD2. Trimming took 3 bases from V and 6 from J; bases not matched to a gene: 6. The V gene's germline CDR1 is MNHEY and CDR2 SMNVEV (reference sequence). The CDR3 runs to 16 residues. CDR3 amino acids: CASSLLTSGSINEQFF. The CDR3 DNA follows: TGTGCCAGCAGTTTGTTGACTAGCGGGAGTATCAATGAGCAGTTCTTC.

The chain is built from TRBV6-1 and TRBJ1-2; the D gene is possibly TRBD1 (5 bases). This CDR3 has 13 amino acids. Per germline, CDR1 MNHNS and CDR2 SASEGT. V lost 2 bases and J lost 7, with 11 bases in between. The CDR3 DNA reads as TGTGCCAGCAGTGAACCCCAGGGTCTTGGCTACACCTTC. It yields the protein CASSEPQGLGYTF.

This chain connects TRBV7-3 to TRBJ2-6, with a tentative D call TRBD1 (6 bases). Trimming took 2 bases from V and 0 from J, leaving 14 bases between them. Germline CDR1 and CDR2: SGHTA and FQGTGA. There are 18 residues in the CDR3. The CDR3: CASSLVGRGVSGANVLTF. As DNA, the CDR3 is TGTGCCAGCAGCTTAGTCGGCAGGGGAGTCTCTGGGGCCAACGTCCTGACTTTC.

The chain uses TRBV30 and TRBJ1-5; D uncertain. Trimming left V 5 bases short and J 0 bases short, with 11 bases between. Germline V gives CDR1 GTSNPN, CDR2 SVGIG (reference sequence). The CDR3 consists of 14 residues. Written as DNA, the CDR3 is TGTGCCTGGGCGGCGGACTATAGCAATCAGCCCCAGCATTTT. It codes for CAWAADYSNQPQHF.

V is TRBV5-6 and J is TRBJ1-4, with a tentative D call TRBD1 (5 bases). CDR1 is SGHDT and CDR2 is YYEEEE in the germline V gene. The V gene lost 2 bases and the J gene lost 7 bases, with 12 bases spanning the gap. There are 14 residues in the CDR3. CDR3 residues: CASSLLSQGEKLFF. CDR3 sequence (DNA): TGTGCCAGCAGCTTACTCTCCCAGGGTGAAAAACTGTTTTTT.

This chain's CDR3 is CASKRVGQPQHF. The CDR3 DNA is TGTGCCAGCAAGAGGGTGGGTCAGCCCCAGCATTTT. The chain has TRBV2 and TRBJ1-5; D unclear. Deletions cut 7 bases from V and 6 bases from J, with 10 bases between. This CDR3 is built from 12 residues. CDR1 is SNHLY, CDR2 FYNNEI, per germline.

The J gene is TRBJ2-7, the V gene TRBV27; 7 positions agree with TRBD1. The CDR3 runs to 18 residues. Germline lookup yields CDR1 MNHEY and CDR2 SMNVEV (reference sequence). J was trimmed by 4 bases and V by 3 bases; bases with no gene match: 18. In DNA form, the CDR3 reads TGTGCCAGCAGTTTCTGGGACAGCCACTCCTCGGCCCCTTACGAGCAGTACTTC. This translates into CASSFWDSHSSAPYEQYF.

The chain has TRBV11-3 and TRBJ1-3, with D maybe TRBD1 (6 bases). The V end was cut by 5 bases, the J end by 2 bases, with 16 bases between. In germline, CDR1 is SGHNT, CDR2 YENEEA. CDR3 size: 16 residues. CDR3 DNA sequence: TGTGCCAGCAGCATGGACAGTGAGGTCCCTGGAAACACCATATATTTT. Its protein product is CASSMDSEVPGNTIYF.

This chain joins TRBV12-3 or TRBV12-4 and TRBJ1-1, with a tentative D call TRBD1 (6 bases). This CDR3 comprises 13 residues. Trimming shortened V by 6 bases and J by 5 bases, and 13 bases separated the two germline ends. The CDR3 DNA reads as TGTGCCAGCAGGGACAGCGCCGGGACTGAAGCTTTCTTT. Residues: CASRDSAGTEAFF.

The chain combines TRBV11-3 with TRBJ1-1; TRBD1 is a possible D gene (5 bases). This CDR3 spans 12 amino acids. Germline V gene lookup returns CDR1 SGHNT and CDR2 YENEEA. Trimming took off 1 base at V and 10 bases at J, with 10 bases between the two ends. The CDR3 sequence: CASSLGRAGAFF. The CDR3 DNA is TGTGCCAGCAGCTTAGGCAGGGCCGGAGCTTTCTTT.

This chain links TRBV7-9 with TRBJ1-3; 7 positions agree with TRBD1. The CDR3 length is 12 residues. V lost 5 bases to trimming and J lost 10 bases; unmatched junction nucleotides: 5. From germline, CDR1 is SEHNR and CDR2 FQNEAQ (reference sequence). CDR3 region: CASSPQGGTIYF. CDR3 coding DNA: TGTGCCAGCAGCCCGCAGGGGGGAACCATATATTTT.

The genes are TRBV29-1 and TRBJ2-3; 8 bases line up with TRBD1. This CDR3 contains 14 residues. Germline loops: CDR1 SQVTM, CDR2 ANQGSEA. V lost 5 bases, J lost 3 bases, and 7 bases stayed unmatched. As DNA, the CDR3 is TGCAGCGTTCGACTGACAGGGGTGACAGATACGCAGTATTTT. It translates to CSVRLTGVTDTQYF.

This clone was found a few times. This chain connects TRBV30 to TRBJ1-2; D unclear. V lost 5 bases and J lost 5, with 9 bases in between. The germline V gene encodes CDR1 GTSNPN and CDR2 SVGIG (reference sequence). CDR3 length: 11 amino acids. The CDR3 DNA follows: TGTGCCTGGGGCCCCCCGTATGGCTACACCTTC. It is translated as CAWGPPYGYTF.

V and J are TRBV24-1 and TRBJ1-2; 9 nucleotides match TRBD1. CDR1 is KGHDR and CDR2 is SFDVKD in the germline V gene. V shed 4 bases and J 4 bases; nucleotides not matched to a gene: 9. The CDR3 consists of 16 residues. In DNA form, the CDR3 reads TGTGCCACCAGTGAAGCAACCGGGACAGGGAGCTATGGCTACACCTTC. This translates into CATSEATGTGSYGYTF.

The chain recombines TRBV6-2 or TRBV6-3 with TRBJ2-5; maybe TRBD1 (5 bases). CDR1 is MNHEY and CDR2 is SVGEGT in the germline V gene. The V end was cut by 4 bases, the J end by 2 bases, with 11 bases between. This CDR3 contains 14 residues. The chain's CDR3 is CASSFLTVQETQYF. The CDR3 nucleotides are TGTGCCAGCAGTTTTTTGACAGTGCAAGAGACCCAGTACTTC.